The 29 T cell receptor beta chains reported below all come from one sample, sequenced in a study of immune reconstitution after stem cell transplant in scleroderma (TCRdb year 2017). Library method: RT-PCR. The sequencing machine was an Illumina MiSeq. The public sequencing data were trimmed at Q25 with fastp and processed into clonotypes with MiXCR by TCRdb, which kept only in-frame beta chains. Merged by CDR3 protein, the rows form single entries marked with the most common genes and DNA. Counted in this sample were more than 4,500 distinct CDR3 sequences; approximately 8.5% of them appeared once. Clones ranked in the top ten supply 4% to 5% of the sample. Sampling was done before or after autologous hematopoietic stem cell transplantation (not recorded which). Receptors were obtained from a male donor with systemic sclerosis.

The V call is TRBV7-2, the J call TRBJ2-3; 12 bases align to TRBD2. The CDR3 runs 16 residues. CDR1 is SGHTA and CDR2 is FQGNSA in the germline V gene. V lost 4 bases to trimming and J lost 2 bases; unmatched junction nucleotides: 4. In nucleotides, the CDR3 is TGTGCCAGCAGCTCCCTAGCGGGGGGGCTCACAGATACGCAGTATTTT. It is translated as CASSSLAGGLTDTQYF.

V gene TRBV28 combines with J gene TRBJ2-7; D is unresolved. The CDR3 has 11 residues. The germline V and J ends were trimmed by 8 bases and 6 bases, with 11 bases remaining between them. Germline assignment: CDR1 MDHEN and CDR2 SYDVKM. CDR3 in DNA: TGTGCCAGCGGGGATACAGCCGAGCAGTACTTC. Protein sequence: CASGDTAEQYF.

This clonotype is medium-sized in the sample. The V call is TRBV20-1, the J call TRBJ1-1; 8 nucleotides agree with TRBD1. The CDR3 sequence is 13 residues long. V lost 5 bases and J lost 2; bases outside the gene matches: 4. Germline V gene data show CDR1 as DFQATT and CDR2 as SNEGSKA (reference sequence). CDR3 nucleotides: TGCAGTGCTCCGGGACAGGTAAACACTGAAGCTTTCTTT. Its protein is CSAPGQVNTEAFF.

A few counts support this clonotype. The chain couples TRBV20-1 to TRBJ2-5, with 11 bases fitting TRBD2. Trimming removed 6 bases from V and 1 base from J; junction bases left unmatched: 7. Germline V gives CDR1 DFQATT, CDR2 SNEGSKA (reference sequence). There are 15 residues in the CDR3. CDR3 DNA sequence: TGCAGTGCAACCGGGACTAGCGGTTCCCAAGAGACCCAGTACTTC. It encodes CSATGTSGSQETQYF.

This sequence joins TRBV5-1 and TRBJ1-1; tentative D call: TRBD1 (6 bases). V shed 3 bases and J shed 8 bases, with 20 bases lying between them. CDR1 is SGHRS and CDR2 is YFSETQ in the germline V gene. This CDR3 region has 15 residues. The CDR3: CASSYLSGAVGEAFF. Here the CDR3 DNA reads TGCGCCAGCAGCTACCTTTCAGGGGCGGTCGGGGAAGCTTTCTTT.

This clonotype was picked up a small number of times. This chain uses TRBV27 with TRBJ2-3; D ambiguous. V gave up 3 bases and J gave up 0 bases, with 16 bases separating them. Germline CDR1 and CDR2: MNHEY and SMNVEV (reference sequence). The CDR3 runs to 17 residues. CDR3 sequence (DNA): TGTGCCAGCAGTTTTGACCCTGTCGTTTCTAGCACAGATACGCAGTATTTT. Amino acid sequence: CASSFDPVVSSTDTQYF.

This clonotype came up a few times. The genes are TRBV20-1 and TRBJ2-3; D is unclear. Germline CDR1 and CDR2: DFQATT and SNEGSKA (reference sequence). Trimming removed 5 bases at V and 0 bases at J, with 15 bases between. The CDR3 runs to 15 residues. CDR3 bases: TGCAGTGCTCATGCAAGCAGCCAAAGCACAGATACGCAGTATTTT. Translated, it gives CSAHASSQSTDTQYF.

In its sample, this clonotype was seen a few times. The rearrangement links TRBV5-1 to TRBJ2-7; D call uncertain. The CDR3 is made up of 14 amino acids. Germline CDR1 SGHRS, CDR2 YFSETQ. Trimming removed 1 base from V and 0 bases from J, with 8 bases in between. The CDR3 DNA follows: TGCGCCAGCAGCTTGCGGCCCGCCTCCTACGAGCAGTACTTC. Translation: CASSLRPASYEQYF.

This clonotype has a handful of counts. This chain connects TRBV7-6 to TRBJ2-1; D is undetermined. V was cut by 5 bases and J by 5 bases, with 7 bases left in between. Germline V gene data show CDR1 as SGHVS and CDR2 as FNYEAQ. The CDR3 has 12 amino acids. The chain's CDR3 is CASSPPNNEQFF. For the CDR3, the DNA is TGTGCCAGCAGCCCTCCAAACAATGAGCAGTTCTTC.

The chain joins TRBV3-1 to TRBJ2-7, with 7 nucleotides matching TRBD2. The ends lost 1 base at V and 6 bases at J; junction bases unmatched: 18. The CDR3 length is 18 residues. The germline gives CDR1 LGHDT, CDR2 YNNKEL (reference sequence). The CDR3 DNA sequence: TGTGCCAGCAGCCAAGTATCCCCCGAGCGGGATTTCGCCCGCGAGCAGTACTTC. Translation gives CASSQVSPERDFAREQYF.

The rearrangement links TRBV20-1 to TRBJ2-7; the D gene is possibly TRBD2 (6 bases). V dropped 2 bases and J dropped 2 bases, with 22 bases sitting between them. Germline loops: CDR1 DFQATT, CDR2 SNEGSKA (reference sequence). The CDR3 has 17 amino acids. Here the CDR3 reads CSARTGLAGSGAYEQYF. CDR3 nucleotides: TGCAGTGCTAGAACCGGTCTTGCGGGAAGTGGAGCCTACGAGCAGTACTTC.

CDR3 nucleotides: TGTGCCAGCAGCCCCGCAAGGGGGAACACTGAAGCTTTCTTT. Translated: CASSPARGNTEAFF. The chain uses TRBV7-2 and TRBJ1-1, with D perhaps matching TRBD1 (5 bases). CDR3 length: 14 amino acids. Trimming left V 5 bases short and J 1 base short, with 11 bases between. CDR1 is SGHTA, CDR2 FQGNSA, per germline.

This clonotype is labeled as medium-sized. This sequence joins TRBV30 and TRBJ1-1; maybe TRBD1 (5 bases). Germline loops: CDR1 GTSNPN, CDR2 SVGIG (reference sequence). The CDR3 is 11 residues long. V lost 3 bases and J lost 7, with 9 bases in between. CDR3 sequence reads: CAWSGDSEAFF. In DNA form, the CDR3 reads TGTGCCTGGAGCGGAGACAGTGAAGCTTTCTTT.

Notes on this clonotype: Since the CDR3 does not end with the conserved phenylalanine or tryptophan, this likely comes from a read error. This rearrangement joins TRBV5-1 to TRBJ2-7; D gene unclear. Between the trimmed V and J ends, which lost 0 bases and 4 bases, there was a span of 14 bases. This CDR3 spans 15 amino acids. Germline V lookup: CDR1 SGHRS, CDR2 YFSETQ. This CDR3 reads CASSLVAESLYEQYY. The CDR3 DNA reads TGCGCCAGCAGCTTGGTTGCGGAGTCCTTGTACGAGCAGTACTAC.

This clonotype is categorized as medium-sized (0.01 to 0.1%). This rearrangement joins TRBV4-2 to TRBJ1-1; 9 positions match TRBD1. J was trimmed by 4 bases and V by 0 bases; bases with no gene match: 9. CDR1 and CDR2 (germline): LGHNA, YNFKEQ. CDR3 size: 17 residues. The CDR3 is CASSQDETGGVFTEAFF. In nucleotides, the CDR3 is TGTGCCAGCAGCCAAGATGAAACAGGGGGCGTTTTCACTGAAGCTTTCTTT.

This clonotype ranks as medium-sized (0.01 to 0.1%). This chain connects TRBV6-2 or TRBV6-3 to TRBJ2-1; D is uncertain. Trimming took 0 bases from V and 6 from J, leaving 3 bases between them. This CDR3 comprises 12 residues. Looked up from germline, CDR1 is MNHEY and CDR2 is SVGEGT. CDR3 protein: CASSYSSNEQFF. As DNA, the CDR3 is TGTGCCAGCAGTTACTCGTCCAATGAGCAGTTCTTC.

In this sample, this clonotype turned up a few times. The gene calls are TRBV6-5 and TRBJ2-1; D may be TRBD1 (5 bases). The ends were cut back, 0 bases at V and 3 bases at J, with 9 bases in the middle. Germline CDR1 reads MNHEY; CDR2 reads SVGAGI. The CDR3 loop spans 15 amino acids. CDR3 in DNA: TGTGCCAGCAGTTACTCTGGGGCAGTCTACAATGAGCAGTTCTTC. Its translation is CASSYSGAVYNEQFF.

The genes are TRBV4-1 and TRBJ2-2; no definite D call. Trimming left V 1 base short and J 0 bases short, with 9 bases between. Germline V gene data show CDR1 as MGHRA and CDR2 as YSYEKL. The CDR3 loop spans 16 amino acids. CDR3 protein: CASSQGLGSNTGELFF. The CDR3 nucleotides read TGCGCCAGCAGCCAAGGTTTGGGCTCGAACACCGGGGAGCTGTTTTTT.

V gene TRBV24-1 combines with J gene TRBJ1-4, with D unclear. Trimming removed 3 bases at V and 3 bases at J, with 10 bases between. Germline loops: CDR1 KGHDR, CDR2 SFDVKD. The CDR3 contains 15 residues. In DNA form, the CDR3 reads TGTGCCACCAGTGATCCCAGAGATCCTAATGAAAAACTGTTTTTT. Encoded protein: CATSDPRDPNEKLFF.

This clonotype rates as medium-sized. The rearrangement links TRBV6-2 or TRBV6-3 to TRBJ2-2, with D unclear. V was shortened by 0 bases and J by 4 bases, with 12 bases between the two germline ends. In germline, CDR1 is MNHEY, CDR2 SVGEGT. This CDR3 comprises 16 residues. DNA for the CDR3: TGTGCCAGCAGTTACTCGACGGCGAAACCCACCGGGGAGCTGTTTTTT. Protein product: CASSYSTAKPTGELFF.

The CDR3 loop reads CASSLGPGTGQRSTNEKLFF. The CDR3 DNA sequence: TGTGCCAGCAGCTTAGGCCCCGGGACAGGGCAACGATCGACTAATGAAAAACTGTTTTTT. The chain combines TRBV7-2 with TRBJ1-4; TRBD1 aligns across 9 bases. CDR1 and CDR2 from the germline V gene are SGHTA and FQGNSA. V lost 1 base to trimming and J lost 2 bases; unmatched junction nucleotides: 14. The CDR3 runs to 20 residues.

This chain uses TRBV5-4 with TRBJ2-7; D gene ambiguous. Germline V gene data show CDR1 as SGHNT and CDR2 as YYREEE (reference sequence). Trimming stripped 0 bases from V and 2 bases from J, with 12 bases between. This CDR3 region has 15 residues. This chain's CDR3 is CASSLELDPTYEQYF. The CDR3 DNA is TGTGCCAGCAGCTTGGAGTTGGACCCTACCTACGAGCAGTACTTC.

By sample share, this clonotype is medium-sized. The J gene is TRBJ1-5, the V gene TRBV9; 7 nucleotides match TRBD1. Germline CDR1 reads SGDLS; CDR2 reads YYNGEE. The CDR3 spans 15 residues. The V and J ends lost 0 bases and 3 bases, in that order; junction bases with no gene match: 3. The CDR3 protein is CASSVGGTDNQPQHF. CDR3 nucleotide sequence: TGTGCCAGCAGCGTAGGTGGGACAGACAATCAGCCCCAGCATTTT. Using reference TRBV9 and TRBJ1-5 for the parts outside the CDR3, the full variable domain is DSGVTQTPKHLITATGQRVTLRCSPRSGDLSVYWYQQSLDQGLQFLIQYYNGEERAKGNILERFSAQQFPDLHSELNLSSLELGDSALYFCASSVGGTDNQPQHFGDGTRLSIL.

This clonotype is judged medium-sized. The chain combines TRBV29-1 with TRBJ1-5; weak D call: TRBD1 (5 bases). CDR1 and CDR2 (germline): SQVTM, ANQGSEA. This CDR3 comprises 13 residues. Trimming stripped 8 bases from V and 0 bases from J, with 11 bases between. The CDR3 coding sequence is TGCAGCATACAGGAAAATAGCAATCAGCCCCAGCATTTT. Translation: CSIQENSNQPQHF.

The CDR3 DNA sequence: TGCAGTGCCAAGGACAATGAGCAGTTCTTC. Protein: CSAKDNEQFF. The chain uses TRBV20-1 and TRBJ2-1; D is undetermined. The germline gives CDR1 DFQATT, CDR2 SNEGSKA (reference sequence). Trimming took off 6 bases at V and 5 bases at J, with 5 bases between the two ends. This CDR3 region has 10 residues.

The table lists this clonotype with a few counts. V gene TRBV5-1 combines with J gene TRBJ1-2, with 11 bases matching TRBD1. CDR1 SGHRS and CDR2 YFSETQ come from the germline V gene. Losses at the gene ends were 4 bases for V and 7 bases for J; bases not matched to a gene: 6. The CDR3 loop spans 14 amino acids. The CDR3 protein is CASSRPDRGLGYTF. CDR3 sequence (DNA): TGCGCCAGCAGCCGACCGGACAGGGGGCTTGGCTACACCTTC. The full variable domain, with the rest looked up from reference TRBV5-1 and TRBJ1-2, is KAGVTQTPRYLIKTRGQQVTLSCSPISGHRSVSWYQQTPGQGLQFLFEYFSETQRNKGNFPGRFSGRQFSNSRSEMNVSTLELGDSALYLCASSRPDRGLGYTFGSGTRLTVV.

The chain combines TRBV19 with TRBJ2-1; maybe TRBD1 (6 bases). CDR1 is LNHDA, CDR2 SQIVND, per germline (reference sequence). There are 17 residues in the CDR3. V lost 2 bases, J lost 0 bases, and 14 bases lay in between. In DNA, the CDR3 is TGTGCCAGTAGTATAACCCGCTTAGGGGGCTCCTACAATGAGCAGTTCTTC. Residues: CASSITRLGGSYNEQFF.

As concerns this clonotype: One end of the junction varies from germline; a read error may be responsible. The J gene is TRBJ1-2, the V gene TRBV29-1; 9 bases line up with TRBD1. CDR1 is SQVTM and CDR2 is ANQGSEA in the germline V gene. This CDR3 comprises 13 residues. CDR3 protein: CSAAGTGYYGNTF. The CDR3, as DNA: TGCAGCGCAGCCGGGACAGGGTACTATGGCAACACCTTC.

J is TRBJ2-1 and V is TRBV20-1, with TRBD2 matching over 8 bases. CDR1 is DFQATT and CDR2 is SNEGSKA in the germline V gene (reference sequence). The ends lost 0 bases at V and 0 bases at J; junction bases unmatched: 4. The CDR3 runs 16 residues. The CDR3 nucleotides read TGCAGTGCTAGAGATCTAGCGGGTTCCTCCTACAATGAGCAGTTCTTC. Protein product: CSARDLAGSSYNEQFF.